These 14 T cell receptor beta chains were sequenced from one sample in a study of T cells in localized non-small cell lung cancer. The table came from immunoSEQ multiplex PCR; TCRdb's copy has only in-frame clones and leaves some out. Among 1,200 or so clones listed, more than 20% were seen once. The starting material was lung tumor tissue, obtained before any cancer treatment. The receptors derive from a male donor at least 60 years old with stage I lung adenocarcinoma.

As concerns this clone: The junction differs from germline at one of its ends, possibly a read error. The chain uses TRBV6-8 and TRBJ1-2, with D tentatively TRBD1 (5 bases). Germline V gives CDR1 MNHGY, CDR2 SAAAGT. The CDR3 has 14 amino acids. The CDR3 spells CAISDSGTAYGYTF. The CDR3, as DNA: TGTGCCATCAGTGACTCCGGGACGGCTTATGGCTACACCTTC.

This chain joins TRBV18 and TRBJ1-2; tentatively, D is TRBD1 (6 bases). There are 15 residues in the CDR3. CDR1 KGHSH and CDR2 LQKENI come from the germline V gene. The V gene lost 4 bases and the J gene lost 0 bases, with 12 bases spanning the gap. The CDR3 protein is CASSLQGPPNYGYTF. In DNA form, the CDR3 reads TGTGCCAGCTCACTACAGGGTCCCCCTAACTATGGCTACACCTTC.

The CDR3 bases are TGTGCCAGCGACAGGGGTTCAATGAACACTGAAGCTTTCTTT. This translates into CASDRGSMNTEAFF. The chain has TRBV19 and TRBJ1-1, with TRBD1 matching over 8 bases. The V gene's germline CDR1 is LNHDA and CDR2 SQIVND (reference sequence). There are 14 residues in the CDR3. After removal of 9 bases from V and 0 bases from J, the junction contained 6 bases not matched to a gene.

V is TRBV19 and J is TRBJ2-2, with 10 bases identical to TRBD1. Looked up from germline, CDR1 is LNHDA and CDR2 is SQIVND (reference sequence). This CDR3 spans 16 amino acids. V lost 3 bases, J lost 1 base, and 2 bases stayed unmatched. The CDR3 coding sequence is TGTGCCAGTAGTATTCGGACAGGGGGGAACACCGGGGAGCTGTTTTTT. Translating gives CASSIRTGGNTGELFF. Based on the CDR3 plus reference TRBV19 and TRBJ2-2, the full variable domain is DGGITQSPKYLFRKEGQNVTLSCEQNLNHDAMYWYRQDPGQGLRLIYYSQIVNDFQKGDIAEGYSVSREKKESFPLTVTSAQKNPTAFYLCASSIRTGGNTGELFFGEGSRLTVL.

This clone is categorized as medium-sized. The chain recombines TRBV6-8 with TRBJ2-3, with D perhaps matching TRBD2 (6 bases). The CDR3 is 14 residues long. Germline values: CDR1 MNHGY, CDR2 SAAAGT. Deletions cut 5 bases from V and 1 base from J, with 10 bases between. CDR3 sequence reads: CASSKSGGTDTQYF. The CDR3 nucleotides read TGTGCCAGCAGTAAATCGGGGGGCACAGATACGCAGTATTTT.

This clone was seen a handful of times. This chain connects TRBV5-1 to TRBJ2-3, with no clear D. The V end was cut by 0 bases, the J end by 2 bases, with 7 bases between. Germline values: CDR1 SGHRS, CDR2 YFSETQ. This CDR3 spans 14 amino acids. The chain's CDR3 is CASSLASATDTQYF. For the CDR3, the DNA is TGCGCCAGCAGCTTGGCCTCGGCCACAGATACGCAGTATTTT.

This clone was picked up a small number of times. The gene calls are TRBV19 and TRBJ2-1; tentatively, D is TRBD2 (5 bases). The germline V gene encodes CDR1 LNHDA and CDR2 SQIVND (reference sequence). Trimming left V 0 bases short and J 6 bases short, with 9 bases between. The CDR3 length is 14 residues. CDR3 residues: CASSIELVSNEQFF. DNA for the CDR3: TGTGCCAGTAGTATAGAACTAGTAAGCAATGAGCAGTTCTTC.

In its sample, this clone was seen a few times. The J gene is TRBJ1-4, the V gene TRBV11-3; D is perhaps TRBD1 (6 bases). Germline values: CDR1 SGHNT, CDR2 YENEEA. V lost 3 bases and J 10 bases, leaving 15 bases between the germline ends. This CDR3 comprises 14 residues. CDR3 residues: CASSFSDRQAKLFF. In DNA form, the CDR3 reads TGTGCCAGCAGCTTTAGTGACAGACAGGCAAAACTGTTTTTT.

A few counts support this clone. The V and J genes are TRBV9 and TRBJ2-6, with 9 bases identical to TRBD1. The CDR3 has 17 amino acids. V dropped 7 bases and J dropped 3; count of bases not matched to a gene: 11. Germline CDR1 reads SGDLS; CDR2 reads YYNGEE. CDR3 coding DNA: TGTGCCAGCGCCTGGACAGGGGACACCGGTGGGGCCAACGTCCTGACTTTC. Translating it yields CASAWTGDTGGANVLTF.

This clone is large by share. The chain links TRBV9 to TRBJ2-1; 9 bases are a match to TRBD1. CDR1 is SGDLS and CDR2 is YYNGEE in the germline V gene. J was trimmed by 1 base and V by 2 bases; bases with no gene match: 1. There are 15 residues in the CDR3. The CDR3, as DNA: TGTGCCAGCAGCGTGGGGACAGGGTCCTACAATGAGCAGTTCTTC. Encoded protein: CASSVGTGSYNEQFF.

The V call is TRBV29-1, the J call TRBJ2-1, with D possibly TRBD2 on 5 matching bases. This CDR3 is built from 12 residues. The germline V gene has CDR1 SQVTM and CDR2 ANQGSEA. The V end was cut by 7 bases, the J end by 7 bases, with 14 bases between. The DNA for the CDR3 is TGCAGCGGAGGACTTCTCCGGAATGAGCAGTTCTTC. Protein product: CSGGLLRNEQFF.

This clone showed up just a few times. The rearrangement joins TRBV6-8 to TRBJ1-1; D is ambiguous. The germline gives CDR1 MNHGY, CDR2 SAAAGT. Trimming removed 4 bases from V and 5 bases from J, with 14 bases in between. The CDR3 contains 14 residues. The CDR3 is CASSSQRPQTEAFF. The CDR3 coding sequence is TGTGCCAGCAGTTCCCAGAGGCCTCAGACTGAAGCTTTCTTT.

This clone has only a few counts. The chain links TRBV6-8 to TRBJ2-7; D gene unclear. Germline values: CDR1 MNHGY, CDR2 SAAAGT. The CDR3 runs to 15 residues. Trimming stripped 7 bases from V and 7 bases from J, with 23 bases between. CDR3 residues: CASTPNLYTLREQYV. The CDR3 region has the DNA TGTGCCAGCACCCCAAATTTGTATACCTTACGAGAGCAGTACGTC.

The chain combines TRBV9 with TRBJ2-6; the D gene is possibly TRBD2 (6 bases). The CDR3 contains 16 residues. The V gene lost 7 bases and the J gene lost 2 bases, with 16 bases spanning the gap. In germline, CDR1 is SGDLS, CDR2 YYNGEE. The CDR3 coding sequence is TGTGCCAGCTTCAGGCCCAGGGAGGCTGGGGCCAACGTCCTGACTTTC. Protein sequence: CASFRPREAGANVLTF.